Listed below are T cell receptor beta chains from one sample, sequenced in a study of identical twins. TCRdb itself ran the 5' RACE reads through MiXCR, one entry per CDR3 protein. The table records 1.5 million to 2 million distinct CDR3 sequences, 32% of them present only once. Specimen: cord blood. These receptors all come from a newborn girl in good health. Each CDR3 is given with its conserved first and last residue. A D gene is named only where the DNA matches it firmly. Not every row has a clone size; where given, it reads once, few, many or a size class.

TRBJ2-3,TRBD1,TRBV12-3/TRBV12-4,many,TGTGCCAGCAGTCCCGACAGGGGTACGCAGTATTTT,CASSPDRGTQYF
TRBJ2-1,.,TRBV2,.,TGTGCCAGCAGTGAAGCGTGGGGTCAGGAGCAGTTCTTC,CASSEAWGQEQFF
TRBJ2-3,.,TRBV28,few,TGTGCCAGCAGTTTGGGCAGCCTCACACAGTATTTT,CASSLGSLTQYF
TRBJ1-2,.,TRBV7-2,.,TGTGCCAGCAGCTTAGATACAGGAAAAACCTATGGCTACACCTTC,CASSLDTGKTYGYTF
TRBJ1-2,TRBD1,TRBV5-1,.,TGCGCCAGCAGCTCCCGGGACAGGGGAATCGGCTACACCTTC,CASSSRDRGIGYTF
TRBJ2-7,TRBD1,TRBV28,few,TGTGCCAGCAGTTTTTGGGACAGGGCCCTAGCGGCTTACGAGCAGTACTTC,CASSFWDRALAAYEQYF
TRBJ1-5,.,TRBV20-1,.,TGCAGTGCTAGAGATGCCGAGGAGATTAGCAATCAGCCCCAGCATTTT,CSARDAEEISNQPQHF
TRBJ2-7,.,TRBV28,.,TGTGCCAGCAGTCCGCGTCCCTTCTACGAGCAGTACTTC,CASSPRPFYEQYF
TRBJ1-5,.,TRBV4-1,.,TGCGCCAGCAGCCAAGTAATCCGATGGTCTGGCCCCTTATACAATCAGCCCCAGCATTTT,CASSQVIRWSGPLYNQPQHF
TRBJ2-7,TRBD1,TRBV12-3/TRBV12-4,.,TGTGCCAGCATACGACAGGGGTCCTGCGAGCAGTACTTC,CASIRQGSCEQYF
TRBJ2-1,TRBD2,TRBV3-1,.,TGTGCCAGCAGCCAAGATCTAAGCGGGGGAAGGTACAATGAGCAGTTCTTC,CASSQDLSGGRYNEQFF
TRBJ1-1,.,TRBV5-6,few,TGTGCCAGCAGCTTTGGCGACTACACTGAAGCTTTCTTT,CASSFGDYTEAFF
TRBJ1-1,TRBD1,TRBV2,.,TGTGCCAGCAGTGCGGGACAGGGAAGCACTGAAGCTTTCTTT,CASSAGQGSTEAFF
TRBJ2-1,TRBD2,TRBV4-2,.,TGTGCCAGCAGCCAAGGAGGGACCGGGACTAGCGCAGACAATGAGCAGTTCTTC,CASSQGGTGTSADNEQFF
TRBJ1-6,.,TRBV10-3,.,TGTGCCATCTCCAGTGTCATTGGGAGGGGTTCACCCCTCCACTTT,CAISSVIGRGSPLHF
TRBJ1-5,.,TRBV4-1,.,TGCGCCAGCAGCCAAGACGTCAGGGGAGGAGGGGGCAATCAGCCCCAGCATTTT,CASSQDVRGGGGNQPQHF
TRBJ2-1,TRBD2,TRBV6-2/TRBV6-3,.,TGTGCCAGCACGCCATTAGCGGGGGGTTACTACAATGAGCAGTTCTTC,CASTPLAGGYYNEQFF
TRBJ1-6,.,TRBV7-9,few,TGTGCCAGCAGCTTAGGTGGTACCCCCTACTATAATTCACCCCTCCACTTT,CASSLGGTPYYNSPLHF
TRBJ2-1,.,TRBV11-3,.,TGTGCCAGCAGCTTACGGTCGGGCCTTCACAATGAGCAGTTCTTC,CASSLRSGLHNEQFF
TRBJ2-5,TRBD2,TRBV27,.,TGTGCCAGCAGTTTAAAGGCGGGAGTGTCTTACAATGAGCAGTACTTC,CASSLKAGVSYNEQYF
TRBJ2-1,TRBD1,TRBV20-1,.,TGCAGTGCTAGAGCAGGGACAGGCCTCAATGAGCAGTTCTTC,CSARAGTGLNEQFF
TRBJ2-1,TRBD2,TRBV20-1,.,TGCAGTGCTAGAGGACTAGCGGAGCGATACAATGAGCAGTTCTTC,CSARGLAERYNEQFF
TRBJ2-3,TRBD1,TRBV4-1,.,TGCGCCAGCAGCCAAGGATGGGACAGGGAGGTAGATACGCAGTATTTT,CASSQGWDREVDTQYF
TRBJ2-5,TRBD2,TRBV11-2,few,TGTGCCAGCAGCTTAGGGACGGGAGGCTCCTACAATGAGCAGTACTTC,CASSLGTGGSYNEQYF
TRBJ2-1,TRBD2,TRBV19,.,TGTGCCAGTAGTATCTGGACTAGCGCCAACAATGAGCAGTTCTTC,CASSIWTSANNEQFF
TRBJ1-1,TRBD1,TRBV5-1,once,TGCGCCAGCAGCTCACTGACAGGGCGGAACACTGAAGCTTTCTTT,CASSSLTGRNTEAFF
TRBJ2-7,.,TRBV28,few,TGTGCCAGCAGCTCCAGGAGGGACTTAAAGTACTTC,CASSSRRDLKYF
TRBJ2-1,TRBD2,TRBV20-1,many,TGCAGTGCTAGTAGCGGGGGGACCTACAATGAGCAGTTCTTC,CSASSGGTYNEQFF
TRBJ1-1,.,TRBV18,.,TGTGCCAGCTCACCGGCCCTCCGAGGCACTGAAGCTTTCTTT,CASSPALRGTEAFF
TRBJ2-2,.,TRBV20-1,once,TGCAGTGCTAGTCGGCAGGGGAGCACCGGGGAGCTGTTTTTT,CSASRQGSTGELFF
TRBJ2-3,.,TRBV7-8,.,TGTGCCAGCAGAAAAGGCCAGGCCATGGGGGGCACAGATACGCAGTATTTT,CASRKGQAMGGTDTQYF
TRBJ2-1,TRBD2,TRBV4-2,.,TGTGCCACCAGCAGAGTAGTTAGCGGGAGGTCGGTAAATGAGCAGTTCTTC,CATSRVVSGRSVNEQFF
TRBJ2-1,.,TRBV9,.,TGTGCCAGCAGCCCTAGGGAGCGTTACAGCTCCTACAATGAGCAGTTCTTC,CASSPRERYSSYNEQFF
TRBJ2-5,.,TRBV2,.,TGTGCCAGCAGTGAAGGAGAGCCGGGGTACTTC,CASSEGEPGYF
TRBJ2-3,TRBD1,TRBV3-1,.,TGTGCCAGCAGCCAAGTCAGGACAGGGGCCGGAGATACGCAGTATTTT,CASSQVRTGAGDTQYF
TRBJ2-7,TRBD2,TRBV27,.,TGTGCCGGCCGACTAGCGGGAGGTTTCGGTAAAGGCGAGCAGTACTTC,CAGRLAGGFGKGEQYF
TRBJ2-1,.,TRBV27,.,TGTGCCAGCAGTTTAATATTTGGGGGTCACGCCTACAATGAGCAGTTCTTC,CASSLIFGGHAYNEQFF
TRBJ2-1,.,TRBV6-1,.,TGTGCCAGCAGTGTTTTTTCCGTGGCGGAGCAGTTCTTC,CASSVFSVAEQFF
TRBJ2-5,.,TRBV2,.,TGTGCCAGCAGTGAAATCGCGTACCAAGAGACCCAGTACTTC,CASSEIAYQETQYF
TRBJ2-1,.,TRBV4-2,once,TGTGCCAGCAGCCAAGACACCCGGGGGGCCCACTACAATGAGCAGTTCTTC,CASSQDTRGAHYNEQFF
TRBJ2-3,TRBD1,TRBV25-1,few,TGTGACAGCAGTCCCAGACAGGGGGGGGATACGCAGTATTTT,CDSSPRQGGDTQYF
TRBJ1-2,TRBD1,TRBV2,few,TGTGCCAGCAGTGAGAGGACAGGGGGAAACTATGGCTACACCTTC,CASSERTGGNYGYTF